A single sample gave rise to the 17 T cell receptor beta chains below, sequenced in a study of blood T cell repertoires in COVID-19. Some clones are missing from TCRdb's copy, which holds only in-frame ones; the method was immunoSEQ multiplex PCR. The sample shows 30,000 to 35,000 clones, roughly 90% of them seen only once. Sequencing was carried out using peripheral blood. The receptors were sampled from a woman aged 35 to 49 with active or convalescent COVID-19.

This chain uses TRBV18 with TRBJ2-1; 8 bases fit TRBD1. Trimming removed 0 bases from V and 0 bases from J; junction bases left unmatched: 13. This CDR3 comprises 20 residues. CDR1 is KGHSH, CDR2 LQKENI, per germline. The CDR3 loop reads CASSPPRSPPDRGSYNEQFF. CDR3 sequence (DNA): TGTGCCAGCTCACCACCACGTAGCCCCCCTGACAGGGGCTCCTACAATGAGCAGTTCTTC.

The chain uses TRBV6-6 and TRBJ2-7; D unresolved. CDR1 and CDR2 from the germline V gene are MNHNY and SVGAGI (reference sequence). The CDR3 sequence is 13 residues long. Trimming took 0 bases from V and 3 from J, leaving 6 bases between them. The CDR3 DNA sequence: TGTGCCAGCAGTTACTCTTCGGTCTACGAGCAGTACTTC. Its protein product is CASSYSSVYEQYF.

This chain joins TRBV5-1 and TRBJ1-1; the D is unclear. The CDR3 extends over 15 amino acids. Trimming removed 0 bases from V and 1 base from J, with 10 bases in between. In germline, CDR1 is SGHRS, CDR2 YFSETQ. In DNA, the CDR3 is TGCGCCAGCAGCTTGGCCCCCGGGAGGAACACTGAAGCTTTCTTT. It is translated as CASSLAPGRNTEAFF.

This chain connects TRBV6-5 to TRBJ2-4; 10 bases map to TRBD1. Germline V CDR1 and CDR2: MNHEY, SVGAGI. The CDR3 has 15 residues. V was pared by 5 bases and J by 6 bases, with 7 bases of the junction left unmatched. DNA of the CDR3: TGTGCCAGCAGTCCGACAGGGGGCATTGTAAACATTCAGTACTTC. Translated: CASSPTGGIVNIQYF.

V gene TRBV13 combines with J gene TRBJ2-7; 8 bases match TRBD1. The CDR3 is 13 residues long. Unmatched junction bases numbered 7, after V lost 6 bases and J lost 6 bases. Germline V lookup: CDR1 PRHDT, CDR2 FYEKMQ (reference sequence). The CDR3 bases are TGTGCCAGCAGATCAGGGGGCGCATCCGAGCAGTACTTC. Its translation is CASRSGGASEQYF.

The genes are TRBV5-1 and TRBJ2-7; 8 bases agree with TRBD2. The V gene's germline CDR1 is SGHRS and CDR2 YFSETQ. The ends lost 0 bases at V and 2 bases at J; junction bases unmatched: 16. The CDR3 extends over 19 amino acids. The CDR3 nucleotides are TGCGCCAGCAGCTTGGATCCCGGGAGCGGGGGCCGCCGAACCTACGAGCAGTACTTC. This gives the protein CASSLDPGSGGRRTYEQYF. The whole variable domain, filled in from reference TRBV5-1 and TRBJ2-7, reads KAGVTQTPRYLIKTRGQQVTLSCSPISGHRSVSWYQQTPGQGLQFLFEYFSETQRNKGNFPGRFSGRQFSNSRSEMNVSTLELGDSALYLCASSLDPGSGGRRTYEQYFGPGTRLTVT.

This chain links TRBV7-9 with TRBJ2-1; weak D call: TRBD1 (5 bases). Germline V gene sequence: CDR1 SEHNR, CDR2 FQNEAQ (reference sequence). The CDR3 spans 13 residues. Trimming left V 9 bases short and J 5 bases short, with 14 bases between. CDR3 sequence: CASCPGPNNEQFF. The DNA of the CDR3 is TGTGCCAGTTGCCCAGGGCCCAACAATGAGCAGTTCTTC.

This clone showed up just once. This chain links TRBV6-5 with TRBJ1-1; 7 nucleotides align to TRBD1. Per germline, CDR1 MNHEY and CDR2 SVGAGI. With 2 bases clipped from V and 1 base from J, the junction kept 4 bases outside the gene matches. CDR3 length: 15 amino acids. This CDR3 is CASSYGGQPNTEAFF. Written as DNA, the CDR3 is TGTGCCAGCAGTTACGGGGGACAGCCGAACACTGAAGCTTTCTTT.

This clone was seen a handful of times. The chain links TRBV19 to TRBJ1-2; a weak D match, TRBD1 (5 bases). The CDR3 has 11 residues. CDR1 and CDR2 (germline): LNHDA, SQIVND (reference sequence). Trimming took 3 bases from V and 7 from J, leaving 6 bases between them. The DNA of the CDR3 is TGTGCCAGTAGTATGGGACTTGGCTACACCTTC. It yields the protein CASSMGLGYTF.

The chain recombines TRBV11-2 with TRBJ1-1, with D maybe TRBD1 (5 bases). Trimming removed 0 bases at V and 5 bases at J, with 7 bases between. The CDR3 runs to 13 residues. Per germline, CDR1 SGHAT and CDR2 FQNNGV. The CDR3 here is CASSLDRGTEAFF. DNA of the CDR3: TGTGCCAGCAGCTTAGATCGGGGGACTGAAGCTTTCTTT.

The rearrangement links TRBV4-2 to TRBJ2-2; tentative D call: TRBD2 (5 bases). Germline CDR1 is LGHNA and CDR2 is YNFKEQ. The CDR3 is made up of 16 amino acids. The ends were cut back, 0 bases at V and 3 bases at J, with 11 bases in the middle. The DNA of the CDR3 is TGTGCCAGCAGCCAAGAGGCAACTAGATACACCGGGGAGCTGTTTTTT. Translated: CASSQEATRYTGELFF.

V usage is TRBV15 and J usage is TRBJ1-2, with 7 bases fitting TRBD1. The germline V gene has CDR1 LNHNV and CDR2 YYDKDF (reference sequence). This CDR3 is built from 15 residues. V lost 1 base, J lost 5 bases, and 7 bases stayed unmatched. CDR3 in DNA: TGTGCCACCAGCAGAGGAGGGGGCGCCGGGTATGGCTACACCTTC. This encodes CATSRGGGAGYGYTF.

The chain recombines TRBV7-3 with TRBJ2-3; 9 nucleotides match TRBD1. CDR1 is SGHTA, CDR2 FQGTGA, per germline. This CDR3 contains 15 residues. J was trimmed by 2 bases and V by 5 bases; bases with no gene match: 5. The CDR3 bases are TGTGCCAGCAGCCCGGACAGGGGATTCACAGATACGCAGTATTTT. Translated, it gives CASSPDRGFTDTQYF.

This rearrangement joins TRBV30 to TRBJ1-1; possibly TRBD1 for D (6 bases). Trimming shortened V by 2 bases and J by 8 bases, and 21 bases separated the two germline ends. This CDR3 has 15 residues. CDR1 and CDR2 from the germline V gene are GTSNPN and SVGIG (reference sequence). The chain's CDR3 is CAWSLTAGALGEAFF. CDR3 bases: TGTGCCTGGAGTCTAACGGCAGGGGCCCTAGGGGAAGCTTTCTTT.

The chain carries TRBV6-1 and TRBJ1-5, with D possibly being TRBD1 (5 bases). The CDR3 is 15 residues long. V shed 3 bases and J shed 2 bases, with 11 bases lying between them. Germline V gives CDR1 MNHNS, CDR2 SASEGT. The DNA for the CDR3 is TGTGCCAGCAGTGAGAGGGGAGGGGGCAATCAGCCCCAGCATTTT. Protein sequence: CASSERGGGNQPQHF.

J is TRBJ1-6 and V is TRBV3-1 (or the pseudogene TRBV3-2); 10 bases line up with TRBD1. The CDR3 totals 19 residues. J gave up 6 bases and V 4 bases, and 15 bases lay outside the gene matches. In germline, CDR1 is LGHDT, CDR2 YNNKEL (reference sequence). The CDR3 DNA sequence: TGTGCCAGCAGCCCCACGGCGGGCGCGGGACAGGGGAGTAATTCACCCCTCCACTTT. Translating it yields CASSPTAGAGQGSNSPLHF.

The chain employs TRBV19 and TRBJ1-3; 7 bases are shared with TRBD1. Germline V gene sequence: CDR1 LNHDA, CDR2 SQIVND (reference sequence). V lost 8 bases and J lost 1; bases outside the gene matches: 5. The CDR3 contains 14 residues. CDR3 amino acids: CASSQTGSGNTIYF. The CDR3 nucleotides are TGTGCCAGTTCACAGACAGGGTCTGGAAACACCATATATTTT.